Listed here is a single T cell receptor (beta chain). Antigen unknown. These data belong to a study of monozygotic twins with inflammatory bowel disease. Germline assignment: CDR1 DFQATT and CDR2 SNEGSKA (reference sequence). This CDR3 is built from 14 residues. General study points: Patient repertoire variability may have increased through differing immunosuppressive treatments.

Template switching was used to attach UMIs, which incorporated a 6-nucleotide sample barcode. TCRdb reprocessed the 5' RACE reads; each CDR3 protein has one entry and no DNA is given. This sample carries 93,000 or so distinct CDR3 sequences, with around 1.9% going to the ten biggest clones. The chain is built from TRBV20-1 and TRBJ2-7; as DNA is missing, the TRBD1 call by TCRdb cannot be tested. The sequence derives from a human donor with ulcerative colitis or Crohn's disease, or a healthy co-twin of an affected twin (not recorded which). Sequenced input: blood. CDR3 residues: CSARSGQVFYEQYF.